The table lists the clone carrying this T cell receptor beta chain with many counts. The sample comes from a study of regulatory T cells in long-lasting Graves disease. Specified time point: newly diagnosed GD, antithyroid drugs for less than 3 months. The authors made the TCR library using RNA they extracted from PBMCs. Building of the TCR beta libraries involved iRepertoire HTBI primers and Arm-PCR of CDR3 regions. TCRdb re-called the multiplex PCR reads with MiXCR, one entry per CDR3 protein. Found here are a few hundred thousand distinct CDR3 sequences, about 12% of them singletons; the top ten hold around 18%. The sample was also reused in another study, on T cells in Graves' hyperthyroidism and ophthalmopathy. That investigation notes: Stable hyperthyroidism: no ophthalmopathy progression over 18 months of follow-up. The primer set for the first-round RT-PCR of the TCR CDR3 was HTBI. Expanded thyroid clonotypes (above 0.001) were mostly also found in blood.

The starting material was peripheral blood mononuclear cells (PBMCs), obtained at new diagnosis, from a patient treated with antithyroid drugs. The TCR comes from a young woman with Graves disease.

In DNA form, the CDR3 reads TGTGCCAGTCGGGGGGGGTGGACAGATACGCAGTATTTT. Its protein product is CASRGGWTDTQYF. The chain combines TRBV12-3 or TRBV12-4 with TRBJ2-3; TRBD2 matches at 8 bases. CDR3 size: 13 residues. The ends lost 9 bases at V and 3 bases at J; junction bases unmatched: 5.